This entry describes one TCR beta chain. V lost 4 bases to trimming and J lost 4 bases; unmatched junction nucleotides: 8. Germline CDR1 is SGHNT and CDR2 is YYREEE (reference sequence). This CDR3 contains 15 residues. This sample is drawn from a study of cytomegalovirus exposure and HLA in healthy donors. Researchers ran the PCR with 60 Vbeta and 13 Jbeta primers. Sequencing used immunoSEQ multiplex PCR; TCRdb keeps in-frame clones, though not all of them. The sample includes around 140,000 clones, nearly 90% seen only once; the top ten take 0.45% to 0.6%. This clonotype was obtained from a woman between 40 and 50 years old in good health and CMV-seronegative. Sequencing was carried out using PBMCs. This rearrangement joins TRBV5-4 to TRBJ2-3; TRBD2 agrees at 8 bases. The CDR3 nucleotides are TGTGCCAGCAGCCCCTCCGGACTAGCATCAGATACGCAGTATTTT. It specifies CASSPSGLASDTQYF. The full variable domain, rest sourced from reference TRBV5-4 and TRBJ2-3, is ETGVTQSPTHLIKTRGQQVTLRCSSQSGHNTVSWYQQALGQGPQFIFQYYREEENGRGNFPPRFSGLQFPNYSSELNVNALELDDSALYLCASSPSGLASDTQYFGPGTRLTVL.